This T cell receptor (beta chain) was captured in a study of cytomegalovirus exposure and HLA in healthy donors. Whole-study results and caveats: Under in vitro conditions, three CMV-associated chains were confirmed as specific for CMV antigens. Cytomegalovirus-associated TCR beta chains were listed, numbering over 150.

With 60 Vbeta and 13 Jbeta primers, the PCR was carried out. TCRdb's copy holds only in-frame clones and misses some; the assay was immunoSEQ multiplex PCR. The sample contains approximately 150,000 clones, approximately 78% of which appear only once. CDR3 size: 14 residues. Germline lookup yields CDR1 SNHLY and CDR2 FYNNEI. V shed 8 bases and J 7 bases; nucleotides not matched to a gene: 9. In regard to this clone: Its matching antigen is unknown.

The TCR sequence derives from a woman in her fifties or sixties in good health and CMV-seropositive. The sequencing input was PBMCs. The J gene is TRBJ1-3, the V gene TRBV2, with 9 nucleotides matching TRBD1. CDR3 loop: CASQKDRGGNTIYF. The CDR3 DNA follows: TGTGCCAGCCAGAAGGACAGGGGAGGGAACACCATATATTTT.